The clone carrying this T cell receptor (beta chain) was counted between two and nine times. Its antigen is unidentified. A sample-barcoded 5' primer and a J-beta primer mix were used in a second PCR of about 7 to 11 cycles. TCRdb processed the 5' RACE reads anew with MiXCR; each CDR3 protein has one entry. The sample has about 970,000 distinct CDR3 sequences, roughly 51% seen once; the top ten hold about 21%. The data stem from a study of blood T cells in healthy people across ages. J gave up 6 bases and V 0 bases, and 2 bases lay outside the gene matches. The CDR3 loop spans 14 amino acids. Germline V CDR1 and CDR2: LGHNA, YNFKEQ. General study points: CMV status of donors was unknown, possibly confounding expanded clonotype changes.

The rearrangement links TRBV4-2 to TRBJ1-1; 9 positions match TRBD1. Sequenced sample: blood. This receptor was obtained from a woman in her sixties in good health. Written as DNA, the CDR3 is TGTGCCAGCAGCCAAGATGGGACAGGGCCTGAAGCTTTCTTT. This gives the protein CASSQDGTGPEAFF.